Below, 17 T cell receptor beta chains from the same sample are listed, as sequenced in a study of blood T cell repertoires in COVID-19. Assay used: immunoSEQ multiplex PCR; TCRdb lists only in-frame clones, some missing. The sample comprises 75,000 to 80,000 clones, 75% to 90% of which are singletons, and roughly 19% rests with the top ten. Sequenced sample: peripheral blood. The origin of the receptors is a human donor in a cohort sampled during active COVID-19.

This clone came up once. The CDR3 nucleotides are TGCGCCAGCAGCTTGGGTCAGGGGGATTGGGGCAATCAGCCCCAGCATTTT. It specifies CASSLGQGDWGNQPQHF. This chain uses TRBV5-1 with TRBJ1-5; 7 positions match TRBD1. CDR1 and CDR2 (germline): SGHRS, YFSETQ. V was clipped by 0 bases and J by 2 bases; unmatched bases: 8. The CDR3 sequence is 17 residues long.

Comment on this clone: Other DNA sequences in the sample encode the same CDR3. The rearrangement uses TRBV24-1 and TRBJ2-7; D gene unclear. This CDR3 region has 11 residues. Trimming stripped 4 bases from V and 4 bases from J, with 4 bases between. Germline V CDR1 and CDR2: KGHDR, SFDVKD. In nucleotides, the CDR3 is TGTGCCACCAGTGACCGTTACGAGCAGTACTTC. Its protein is CATSDRYEQYF.

The gene calls are TRBV14 and TRBJ2-1, with a weak D call TRBD2 (6 bases). CDR1 and CDR2 (germline): SGHDN, FVKESK. Trimming removed 0 bases at V and 8 bases at J, with 20 bases between. The CDR3 runs 17 residues. CDR3 residues: CASSQDSVTWDWHEQFF. The CDR3 DNA is TGTGCCAGCAGCCAAGATTCTGTGACCTGGGACTGGCATGAGCAGTTCTTC.

The chain is built from TRBV29-1 and TRBJ2-2, with a tentative D call TRBD1 (5 bases). The germline gives CDR1 SQVTM, CDR2 ANQGSEA. The V end was cut by 4 bases, the J end by 4 bases, with 13 bases between. The CDR3 runs 14 residues. Here the CDR3 reads CSVAAPGFTGELFF. CDR3 nucleotides: TGCAGCGTTGCGGCCCCAGGGTTCACCGGGGAGCTGTTTTTT.

The rearrangement joins TRBV7-9 to TRBJ2-5; 10 bases match TRBD2. Germline V CDR1 and CDR2: SEHNR, FQNEAQ (reference sequence). V gave up 0 bases and J gave up 2 bases; unmatched junction bases: 3. The CDR3 consists of 16 residues. The CDR3 coding sequence is TGTGCCAGCAGCTTAGCCCGGACTAGCGGACAAGAGACCCAGTACTTC. Translating it yields CASSLARTSGQETQYF.

J is TRBJ1-2 and V is TRBV9; unclear D gene. Per germline, CDR1 SGDLS and CDR2 YYNGEE. Trimming shortened V by 1 base and J by 2 bases, and 15 bases separated the two germline ends. The CDR3 is 16 amino acids. The CDR3 is CASSVTEAATNYGYTF. For the CDR3, the DNA is TGTGCCAGCAGCGTAACGGAGGCCGCAACCAACTATGGCTACACCTTC.

The chain combines TRBV10-3 with TRBJ1-1; a possible D gene is TRBD1 (5 bases). Germline values: CDR1 ENHRY, CDR2 SYGVKD. The CDR3 is 16 residues long. V dropped 2 bases and J dropped 6 bases, with 19 bases sitting between them. The CDR3 is CAISERGSQGGSEAFF. CDR3 sequence (DNA): TGTGCCATCAGTGAGCGCGGCTCCCAGGGAGGGTCTGAAGCTTTCTTT.

The rearrangement links TRBV5-1 to TRBJ2-2; TRBD1 is a possible D gene (7 bases). The germline V and J ends were trimmed by 3 bases and 2 bases, with 11 bases remaining between them. This CDR3 is built from 15 residues. Germline CDR1 is SGHRS and CDR2 is YFSETQ. CDR3 coding DNA: TGCGCCAGCAGCTGGGGGGACAGTAACACCGGGGAGCTGTTTTTT. Residues: CASSWGDSNTGELFF.

Remarks on this clone: Other DNA sequences in this sample translate to the same CDR3. This rearrangement joins TRBV24-1 to TRBJ2-7; D gene ambiguous. CDR3 length: 11 residues. Trimming removed 3 bases at V and 4 bases at J, with 3 bases between. In germline, CDR1 is KGHDR, CDR2 SFDVKD. The CDR3 protein is CATSDRYEQYF. The DNA for the CDR3 is TGTGCCACCAGTGATCGGTACGAGCAGTACTTC.

V gene TRBV5-6 combines with J gene TRBJ1-3; D is ambiguous. The ends were cut back, 0 bases at V and 6 bases at J, with 10 bases in the middle. The CDR3 length is 14 residues. Germline V gene data show CDR1 as SGHDT and CDR2 as YYEEEE. The CDR3: CASSLVGGVNTIYF. The CDR3 nucleotides read TGTGCCAGCAGCTTGGTCGGCGGGGTAAACACCATATATTTT.

The chain recombines TRBV23-1 with TRBJ2-7, with a possible D match to TRBD2 (5 bases). TRBV23-1 is an open reading frame whose function is uncertain. This CDR3 has 14 residues. The CDR3 DNA is TGCGGTGGTCTCGCCCCGAGGGCCTCCTACGAGCAGTACTTC. Its translation is CGGLAPRASYEQYF.

The chain combines TRBV11-2 with TRBJ2-1; D is possibly TRBD2 (7 bases). This CDR3 has 15 residues. The V and J ends lost 1 base and 5 bases respectively, with 12 bases between them. Germline CDR1 and CDR2: SGHAT and FQNNGV. CDR3 coding DNA: TGTGCCAGCAGCTTAGGGGGGGGGCCCCACAATGAGCAGTTCTTC. It codes for CASSLGGGPHNEQFF.

This clone is a singleton in its sample. V usage is TRBV7-2 and J usage is TRBJ2-2; D is unclear. This CDR3 has 20 amino acids. CDR1 and CDR2 (germline): SGHTA, FQGNSA. Between the trimmed V and J ends, which lost 0 bases and 1 base, there was a span of 21 bases. The CDR3 sequence is CASSLAPRLRPIKNTGELFF. CDR3 coding DNA: TGTGCCAGCAGCTTAGCGCCGCGGCTTCGCCCCATAAAGAACACCGGGGAGCTGTTTTTT.

This clone was observed a handful of times. The chain employs TRBV13 and TRBJ2-7; TRBD2 agrees at 7 bases. Germline values: CDR1 PRHDT, CDR2 FYEKMQ (reference sequence). The CDR3 extends over 16 amino acids. The V gene end was trimmed by 5 bases and the J gene end by 2 bases; junction bases not matched to a gene: 12. In DNA, the CDR3 is TGTGCCAGCAGCCTCACTAGCGTGAGTTTTCCCTACGAGCAGTACTTC. Protein product: CASSLTSVSFPYEQYF.

The chain links TRBV27 to TRBJ1-2, with 9 bases identical to TRBD1. The germline V gene encodes CDR1 MNHEY and CDR2 SMNVEV (reference sequence). There are 12 residues in the CDR3. The junction had 2 bases not matched to a gene; V was cut back by 5 bases and J by 7 bases. The CDR3 DNA sequence: TGTGCCAGCAGTAACAGGGGGCTTGGCTACACCTTC. Its translation: CASSNRGLGYTF.

This clone was observed once. This chain uses TRBV19 with TRBJ1-5; 9 bases fit TRBD1. With V trimmed by 6 bases and J by 6 bases, 12 bases remained unmatched. The germline CDR1 and CDR2 sequences are LNHDA and SQIVND (reference sequence). The CDR3 sequence is 16 residues long. CDR3 protein: CASSPGGQGRGQPQHF. In nucleotides, the CDR3 is TGTGCCAGTAGCCCGGGGGGACAGGGAAGAGGTCAGCCCCAGCATTTT. Combining the CDR3 with reference TRBV19 and TRBJ1-5 gives the whole variable domain DGGITQSPKYLFRKEGQNVTLSCEQNLNHDAMYWYRQDPGQGLRLIYYSQIVNDFQKGDIAEGYSVSREKKESFPLTVTSAQKNPTAFYLCASSPGGQGRGQPQHFGDGTRLSIL.

The chain is built from TRBV5-1 and TRBJ2-5; D uncertain. CDR1 is SGHRS and CDR2 is YFSETQ in the germline V gene. The CDR3 is made up of 15 amino acids. Between the trimmed V and J ends, which lost 5 bases and 1 base, there was a span of 15 bases. The CDR3 here is CASSPDRVGQETQYF. For the CDR3, the DNA is TGCGCCAGCAGTCCGGATCGGGTAGGCCAAGAGACCCAGTACTTC.